A few counts support the clone carrying this T cell receptor (beta chain). The primer mix had 60 Vbeta and 13 Jbeta primers. Using immunoSEQ multiplex PCR, the repertoire was profiled, and TCRdb retains in-frame clones only, with some absent. In the table there are 150,000 to 200,000 clones, roughly four fifths of which are singletons. The entry originates in a study of cytomegalovirus exposure and HLA in healthy donors. This CDR3 is 17 amino acids long. V lost 6 bases, J lost 0 bases, and 9 bases stayed unmatched. Germline CDR1 SGHRS, CDR2 YFSETQ. The J gene is TRBJ2-1, the V gene TRBV5-1, with 10 bases identical to TRBD2. This TCR derives from a man in his thirties or forties in good health and CMV-seronegative. Specimen: PBMCs. CDR3 region: CASISGLAASSYNEQFF. The DNA for the CDR3 is TGCGCCAGCATTTCAGGACTAGCGGCGAGCTCCTACAATGAGCAGTTCTTC.